The clone carrying this TCR beta chain was picked up a small number of times. The ends lost 4 bases at V and 9 bases at J; junction bases unmatched: 13. Looked up from germline, CDR1 is SGDLS and CDR2 is YYNGEE. The CDR3 is made up of 15 amino acids. MiXCR, applied by TCRdb to the RT-PCR reads, yields one record per CDR3 protein. The sample shows about 680,000 distinct CDR3 sequences, about 14% of them seen only once. The TCR was taken from a female donor in good health, serving as a healthy control. The chain links TRBV9 to TRBJ2-4; 7 bases match TRBD1. The sample comprised memory CD4+ T cells from blood. The CDR3, as DNA: TGTGCCAGCAGCCTCAGGGGGTTGGACGAAAGCATTCAGTACTTC. Translation: CASSLRGLDESIQYF.